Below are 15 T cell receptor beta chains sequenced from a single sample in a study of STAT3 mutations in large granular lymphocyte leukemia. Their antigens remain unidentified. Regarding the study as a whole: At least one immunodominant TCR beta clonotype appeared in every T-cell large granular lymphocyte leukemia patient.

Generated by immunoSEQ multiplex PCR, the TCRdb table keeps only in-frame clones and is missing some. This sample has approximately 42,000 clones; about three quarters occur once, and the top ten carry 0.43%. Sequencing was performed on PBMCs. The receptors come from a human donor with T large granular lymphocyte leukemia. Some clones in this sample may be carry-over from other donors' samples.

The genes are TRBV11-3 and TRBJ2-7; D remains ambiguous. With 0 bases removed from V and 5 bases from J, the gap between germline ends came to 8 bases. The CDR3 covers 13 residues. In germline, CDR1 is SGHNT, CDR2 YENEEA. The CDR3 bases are TGTGCCAGCAGCTTAGATCTCACCGACGAGCAGTACTTC. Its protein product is CASSLDLTDEQYF.

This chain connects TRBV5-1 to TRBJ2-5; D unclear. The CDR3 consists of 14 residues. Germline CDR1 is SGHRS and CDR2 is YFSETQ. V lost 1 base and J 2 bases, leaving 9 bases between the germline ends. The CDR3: CASSLRPPQETQYF. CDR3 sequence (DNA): TGCGCCAGCAGCTTGAGACCGCCTCAAGAGACCCAGTACTTC.

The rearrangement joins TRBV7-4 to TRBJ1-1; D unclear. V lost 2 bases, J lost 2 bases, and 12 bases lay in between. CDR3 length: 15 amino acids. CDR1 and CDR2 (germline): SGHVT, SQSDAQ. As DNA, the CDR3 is TGTGCCAGCAGCTTAATCGAGAGCTTTAACACTGAAGCTTTCTTT. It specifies CASSLIESFNTEAFF.

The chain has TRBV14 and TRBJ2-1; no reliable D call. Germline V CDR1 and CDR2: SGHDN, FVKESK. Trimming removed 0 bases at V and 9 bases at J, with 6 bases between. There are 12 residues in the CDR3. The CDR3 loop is CASSQDYGEQFF. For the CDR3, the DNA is TGTGCCAGCAGCCAAGATTACGGTGAGCAGTTCTTC.

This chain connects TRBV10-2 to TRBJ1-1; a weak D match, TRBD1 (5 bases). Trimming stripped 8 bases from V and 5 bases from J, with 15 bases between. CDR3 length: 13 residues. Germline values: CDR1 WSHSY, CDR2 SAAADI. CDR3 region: CASSPGGGTEAFF. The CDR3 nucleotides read TGCGCCAGCTCCCCGGGGGGGGGAACTGAAGCTTTCTTT.

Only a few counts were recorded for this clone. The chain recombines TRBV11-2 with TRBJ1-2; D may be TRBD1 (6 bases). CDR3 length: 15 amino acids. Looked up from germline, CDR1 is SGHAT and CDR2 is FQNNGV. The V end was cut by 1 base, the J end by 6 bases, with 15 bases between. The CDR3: CASSLGIVTGHGYTF. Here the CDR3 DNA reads TGTGCCAGCAGCTTAGGGATTGTGACAGGCCATGGCTACACCTTC.

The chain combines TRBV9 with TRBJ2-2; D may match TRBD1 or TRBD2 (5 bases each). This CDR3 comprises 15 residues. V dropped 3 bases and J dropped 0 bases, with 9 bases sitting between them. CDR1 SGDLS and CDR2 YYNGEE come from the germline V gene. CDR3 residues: CASSGGTANTGELFF. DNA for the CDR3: TGTGCCAGCAGCGGGGGGACGGCGAACACCGGGGAGCTGTTTTTT.

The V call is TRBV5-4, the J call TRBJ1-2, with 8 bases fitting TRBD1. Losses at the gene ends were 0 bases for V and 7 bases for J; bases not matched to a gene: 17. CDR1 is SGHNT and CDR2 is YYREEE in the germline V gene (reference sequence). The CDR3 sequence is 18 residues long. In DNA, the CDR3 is TGTGCCAGCAGCTTGGCGGGACAGGTCTCCCTAGGATCAATTGGCTACACCTTC. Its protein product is CASSLAGQVSLGSIGYTF.

The CDR3 region has the DNA TGTGCCAGCAGCGTATTTGGACAGGGAGACGAGCAGTACTTC. It is translated as CASSVFGQGDEQYF. The chain recombines TRBV9 with TRBJ2-7; TRBD1 agrees at 8 bases. Germline lookup yields CDR1 SGDLS and CDR2 YYNGEE. Trimming removed 1 base from V and 5 bases from J; junction bases left unmatched: 5. This CDR3 is built from 14 residues.

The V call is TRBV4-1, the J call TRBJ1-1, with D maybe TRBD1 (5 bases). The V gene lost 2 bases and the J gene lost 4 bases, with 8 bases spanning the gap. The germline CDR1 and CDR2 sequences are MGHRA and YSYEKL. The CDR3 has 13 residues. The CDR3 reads CASSQTQGTEAFF. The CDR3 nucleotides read TGCGCCAGCAGCCAAACCCAGGGCACTGAAGCTTTCTTT.

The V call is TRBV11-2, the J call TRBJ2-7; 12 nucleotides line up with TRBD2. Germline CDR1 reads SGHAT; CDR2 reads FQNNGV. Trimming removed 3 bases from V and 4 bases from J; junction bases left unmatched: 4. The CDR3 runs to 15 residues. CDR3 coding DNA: TGTGCCAGCAGCTTGCTAGCGGGGGGGCCATACGAGCAGTACGTC. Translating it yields CASSLLAGGPYEQYV.

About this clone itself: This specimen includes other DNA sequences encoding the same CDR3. CDR3 DNA sequence: TGTGCCAGCTCACCATGGGGGGAAGAGACCCAGTACTTC. The encoded protein is CASSPWGEETQYF. This rearrangement joins TRBV18 to TRBJ2-5; possibly TRBD2 for D (6 bases). Germline CDR1 is KGHSH and CDR2 is LQKENI. Deletions cut 2 bases from V and 3 bases from J, with 7 bases between. The CDR3 runs to 13 residues.

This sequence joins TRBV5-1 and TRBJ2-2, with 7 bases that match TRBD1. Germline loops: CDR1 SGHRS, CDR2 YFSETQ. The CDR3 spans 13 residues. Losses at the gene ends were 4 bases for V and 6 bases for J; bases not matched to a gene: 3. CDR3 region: CASSQGDPGELFF. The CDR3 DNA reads TGCGCCAGCAGCCAGGGGGATCCCGGGGAGCTGTTTTTT.

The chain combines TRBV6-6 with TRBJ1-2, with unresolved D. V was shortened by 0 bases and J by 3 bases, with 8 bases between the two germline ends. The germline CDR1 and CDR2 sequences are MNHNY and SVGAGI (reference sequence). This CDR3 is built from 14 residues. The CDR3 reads CASSYSNDYYGYTF. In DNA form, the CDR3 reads TGTGCCAGCAGTTACTCGAACGACTACTATGGCTACACCTTC.

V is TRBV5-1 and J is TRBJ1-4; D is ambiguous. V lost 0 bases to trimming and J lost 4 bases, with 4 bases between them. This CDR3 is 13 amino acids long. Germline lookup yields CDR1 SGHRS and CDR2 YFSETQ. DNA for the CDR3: TGCGCCAGCAGCTTGGTTGGTAATGAAAAACTGTTTTTT. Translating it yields CASSLVGNEKLFF.